The 12 T cell receptor beta chains below were found in one sample sequenced in a study of T cells in Graves' hyperthyroidism and ophthalmopathy. Amplification yielded TCR beta CDR3 regions, with RNA transcripts as the source. HTBI primers drove first-round RT-PCR of the TCR CDR3. MiXCR was run by TCRdb on the multiplex PCR reads, yielding one entry per CDR3 protein. This table holds nearly 750,000 distinct CDR3 sequences, 30% to 40% found once. Input material: blood. All receptors come from a woman in her forties with Graves' hyperthyroidism.

The sample holds many counts of this clonotype. The V gene is TRBV20-1, the J gene TRBJ1-5, with D perhaps matching TRBD1 (6 bases). This CDR3 is built from 16 residues. Germline lookup yields CDR1 DFQATT and CDR2 SNEGSKA (reference sequence). Deletions cut 1 base from V and 2 bases from J, with 15 bases between. The CDR3: CSARVGGAPGNQPQHF. The CDR3, as DNA: TGCAGTGCTAGAGTAGGGGGGGCGCCGGGCAATCAGCCCCAGCATTTT.

This chain links TRBV2 with TRBJ2-7; no reliable D call. CDR1 and CDR2 from the germline V gene are SNHLY and FYNNEI. The CDR3 is 14 residues long. V gave up 3 bases and J gave up 3 bases, with 12 bases separating them. CDR3 nucleotide sequence: TGTGCCAGCAGTGACGGTCAGGATCTCTACGAGCAGTACTTC. Protein: CASSDGQDLYEQYF. The full variable domain, its missing parts supplied by reference TRBV2 and TRBJ2-7, is EPEVTQTPSHQVTQMGQEVILRCVPISNHLYFYWYRQILGQKVEFLVSFYNNEISEKSEIFDDQFSVERPDGSNFTLKIRSTKLEDSAMYFCASSDGQDLYEQYFGPGTRLTVT.

This chain joins TRBV7-8 and TRBJ1-1; no clear D. CDR1 is SGHVS, CDR2 FQNEAQ, per germline. V dropped 2 bases and J dropped 1 base, with 8 bases sitting between them. This CDR3 has 14 amino acids. The CDR3 sequence: CASSLQAQNTEAFF. The DNA for the CDR3 is TGTGCCAGCAGCTTACAGGCGCAGAACACTGAAGCTTTCTTT.

This clonotype was observed a handful of times. The DNA of the CDR3 is TGTGCCAGCAGCCAAGCATCGGTTGAAAAACTGTTTTTT. The encoded protein is CASSQASVEKLFF. V is TRBV3-2 and J is TRBJ1-4. TRBV3-2 is noted as a pseudogene. The CDR3 contains 13 residues.

Only one count was recorded for this clonotype. A read error is possible here, since a much larger clone lies one base away. The chain combines TRBV20-1 with TRBJ1-2; D unresolved. Trimming left V 5 bases short and J 1 base short, with 5 bases between. The CDR3 covers 11 residues. Per the germline V gene, CDR1 is DFQATT and CDR2 is SNEGSKA (reference sequence). CDR3 DNA sequence: TGCAGTGCTTTGTTTAACTATGGCTACACCTTC. It is translated as CSALFNYGYTF.

This clonotype appeared once. The V gene is TRBV6-1, the J gene TRBJ2-7, with D possibly called TRBD1 or TRBD2 (6 bases each). The V gene lost 5 bases and the J gene lost 5 bases, with 16 bases spanning the gap. Germline CDR1 reads MNHNS; CDR2 reads SASEGT. CDR3 size: 14 residues. CDR3 sequence (DNA): TGTGCCAGCAGTTACTTGAACAGGGAGGACGAGCAGTACTTC. Its translation: CASSYLNREDEQYF.

V usage is TRBV7-2 and J usage is TRBJ1-2, with 9 positions matching TRBD1. V lost 5 bases and J lost 7; bases outside the gene matches: 11. The CDR3 length is 15 residues. Germline CDR1 and CDR2: SGHTA and FQGNSA. The DNA for the CDR3 is TGTGCCAGCAGCGGGACAGGGAGCCCTATTGGTGGCTACACCTTC. This codes for CASSGTGSPIGGYTF.

As concerns this clonotype: A much larger clonotype is one base distant, so this may be a read error. The genes are TRBV10-3 and TRBJ2-2, with TRBD2 identical over 10 bases. J gave up 2 bases and V 2 bases, and 11 bases lay outside the gene matches. The CDR3 is made up of 19 amino acids. CDR1 is ENHRY, CDR2 SYGVKD, per germline. The CDR3 sequence: CAISEPYGLAALNTGELFF. The CDR3 bases are TGTGCCATCAGTGAGCCATATGGACTAGCGGCCTTAAACACCGGGGAGCTGTTTTTT.

The chain recombines TRBV2 with TRBJ2-2; possible D gene TRBD2, 6 bases. This CDR3 spans 12 amino acids. The germline V gene has CDR1 SNHLY and CDR2 FYNNEI. V gave up 6 bases and J gave up 11 bases, with 13 bases separating them. This CDR3 reads CASSHSGLELFF. Written as DNA, the CDR3 is TGTGCCAGCAGCCACAGCGGGTTAGAGCTGTTTTTT.

For the CDR3, the DNA is TGTGCCAGCAGCCAAACGGGGGCCCCTACTGTGAACACTGAAGCTTTCTTT. Encoded protein: CASSQTGAPTVNTEAFF. V and J are TRBV13 and TRBJ1-1; D might be TRBD1 (6 bases). V was trimmed by 5 bases and J by 0 bases, leaving 19 bases between them. CDR3 length: 17 amino acids. Germline V lookup: CDR1 PRHDT, CDR2 FYEKMQ (reference sequence).

The chain combines TRBV4-3 with TRBJ1-1, with no clear D. The CDR3 consists of 17 residues. Germline V gene data show CDR1 as LGHNA and CDR2 as YSLEER. Trimming removed 3 bases at V and 2 bases at J, with 19 bases between. CDR3 sequence (DNA): TGCGCCAGCAGCCACCATACAGTCCACCTTTCCAACACTGAAGCTTTCTTT. Translating gives CASSHHTVHLSNTEAFF.

The rearrangement uses TRBV7-7 and TRBJ1-1, with a possible D match to TRBD1 (5 bases). This CDR3 comprises 12 residues. The V gene's germline CDR1 is SSHAT and CDR2 FNYEAQ (reference sequence). CDR3 in DNA: TGTGTTGCTGATACAGGGAACACTGAAGCTTTCTTT. Its protein is CVADTGNTEAFF.